Shown below are 20 T cell receptor beta chains from a single sample sequenced in a study of CD4 T cells in relation to SARS-CoV-2 and coronaviruses. Their antigen targets remain unknown. Clones were read by immunoSEQ multiplex PCR, and TCRdb kept only the in-frame ones, dropping some. The data show some 45,000 clones, with almost 85% seen just once and 1.4% to 1.5% held by the top ten. The sample was naive CD4+ T cells from PBMCs, cultured in vitro. Specified subset: naive CD4+ T cells isolated by negative enrichment. These receptors came from an adult with COVID-19.

V gene TRBV3-1 (or the pseudogene TRBV3-2) combines with J gene TRBJ2-5, with TRBD2 matching 7 bases. This CDR3 is built from 14 residues. Germline trimming cut 7 bases from V and 5 bases from J; bases unmatched to any gene: 10. The V gene's germline CDR1 is LGHDT and CDR2 YNNKEL (reference sequence). Here the CDR3 reads CASIQRGGVETQYF. The CDR3 DNA sequence: TGTGCCAGCATACAGCGGGGAGGGGTGGAGACCCAGTACTTC.

The gene calls are TRBV12-3 or TRBV12-4 and TRBJ2-2; D unresolved. This CDR3 region has 12 residues. V shed 6 bases and J shed 7 bases, with 9 bases lying between them. CDR3 nucleotides: TGTGCCAGCAGAGATTCTATCGGGGAGCTGTTTTTT. Translated: CASRDSIGELFF.

The sample holds a few counts of this clone. V and J are TRBV4-1 and TRBJ2-7; TRBD2 might be the D (7 bases). Germline assignment: CDR1 MGHRA and CDR2 YSYEKL. This CDR3 contains 16 residues. V dropped 3 bases and J dropped 6 bases, with 21 bases sitting between them. The DNA for the CDR3 is TGCGCCAGCAGCCATCCCCTAGGGGGAGGGGGGGGCGAGCAGTACTTC. Its translation is CASSHPLGGGGGEQYF.

There are a few counts of this clone. The V gene is TRBV28, the J gene TRBJ1-2; D not certain. The CDR3 sequence is 14 residues long. From germline, CDR1 is MDHEN and CDR2 SYDVKM. Trimming stripped 2 bases from V and 6 bases from J, with 13 bases between. In DNA, the CDR3 is TGTGCCAGCAGTTTAATTTGGGGAGGGAATGGCTACACCTTC. Its protein is CASSLIWGGNGYTF.

V gene TRBV28 combines with J gene TRBJ1-5; TRBD1 matches 9 bases. Germline values: CDR1 MDHEN, CDR2 SYDVKM. The CDR3 is 15 amino acids. The V gene end was trimmed by 6 bases and the J gene end by 4 bases; junction bases not matched to a gene: 7. The CDR3 reads CASSEGQGRNQPQHF. CDR3 coding DNA: TGTGCCAGCAGCGAGGGACAGGGTAGGAATCAGCCCCAGCATTTT.

CDR3 region: CASSLGTGAREQYF. For the CDR3, the DNA is TGTGCCAGCAGCTTAGGGACAGGGGCCCGCGAGCAGTACTTC. The gene calls are TRBV5-6 and TRBJ2-7; 10 bases match TRBD1. Germline trimming cut 2 bases from V and 6 bases from J; bases unmatched to any gene: 5. From germline, CDR1 is SGHDT and CDR2 YYEEEE. This CDR3 region has 14 residues.

The chain is built from TRBV6-4 and TRBJ2-1; TRBD1 is a possible D gene (6 bases). The V gene lost 4 bases and the J gene lost 0 bases, with 10 bases spanning the gap. Germline loops: CDR1 MRHNA, CDR2 SNTAGT. There are 15 residues in the CDR3. The CDR3 loop is CASSAETGSYNEQFF. The CDR3, as DNA: TGTGCCAGCAGTGCCGAGACAGGCTCCTACAATGAGCAGTTCTTC.

The V gene is TRBV10-3, the J gene TRBJ1-5, with D hard to call. CDR1 is ENHRY and CDR2 is SYGVKD in the germline V gene. The CDR3 sequence is 13 residues long. Trimming removed 0 bases from V and 7 bases from J, with 7 bases in between. CDR3 DNA sequence: TGTGCCATCAGTGAGTCGGCTCCCCAGCCCCAGCATTTT. It yields the protein CAISESAPQPQHF.

The chain uses TRBV27 and TRBJ2-3, with TRBD2 matching 7 bases. Trimming removed 6 bases from V and 0 bases from J; junction bases left unmatched: 12. Germline V gene lookup returns CDR1 MNHEY and CDR2 SMNVEV (reference sequence). The CDR3 is 17 residues long. In DNA, the CDR3 is TGTGCCAGCAGACCTCGGATGAGCGGGACTAGCACAGATACGCAGTATTTT. Translated, it gives CASRPRMSGTSTDTQYF.

The V call is TRBV6-5, the J call TRBJ2-2, with no clear D. V lost 0 bases to trimming and J lost 9 bases, with 8 bases between them. CDR1 and CDR2 from the germline V gene are MNHEY and SVGAGI. CDR3 length equals 13 residues. The CDR3 spells CASSYSKDWELFF. DNA for the CDR3: TGTGCCAGCAGTTACTCCAAAGATTGGGAGCTGTTTTTT.

J is TRBJ1-2 and V is TRBV9; TRBD1 might be the D (5 bases). Germline assignment: CDR1 SGDLS and CDR2 YYNGEE. This CDR3 has 13 amino acids. V lost 0 bases and J 8 bases, leaving 11 bases between the germline ends. Here the CDR3 reads CASSVDVGRGYTF. DNA of the CDR3: TGTGCCAGCAGCGTAGATGTGGGACGCGGCTACACCTTC. Full variable domain (rest looked up from reference TRBV9 and TRBJ1-2): DSGVTQTPKHLITATGQRVTLRCSPRSGDLSVYWYQQSLDQGLQFLIQYYNGEERAKGNILERFSAQQFPDLHSELNLSSLELGDSALYFCASSVDVGRGYTFGSGTRLTVV.

This clone turned up a few times. The genes are TRBV29-1 and TRBJ1-5; the match to TRBD1 covers 7 bases. The CDR3 runs to 15 residues. Germline values: CDR1 SQVTM, CDR2 ANQGSEA. The J segment lost 6 bases and the V segment lost 6 bases, leaving 14 bases of the junction unmatched. The CDR3 loop is CSVGLTGDRTQPQHF. The CDR3 DNA sequence: TGCAGCGTCGGGCTCACCGGGGACAGAACTCAGCCCCAGCATTTT.

The chain carries TRBV30 and TRBJ1-2; TRBD1 is a possible D gene (6 bases). This CDR3 spans 15 amino acids. Germline V gene sequence: CDR1 GTSNPN, CDR2 SVGIG (reference sequence). The V end lost 0 bases, the J end lost 6 bases, and 17 bases lay between the germline ends. This chain's CDR3 is CAWSVLTQGLNGYTF. DNA of the CDR3: TGTGCCTGGAGTGTACTTACCCAGGGGCTGAATGGCTACACCTTC.

The V and J genes are TRBV5-1 and TRBJ2-1; D not resolved. The CDR3 has 11 amino acids. Germline CDR1 and CDR2: SGHRS and YFSETQ. With 3 bases removed from V and 8 bases from J, the gap between germline ends came to 6 bases. As DNA, the CDR3 is TGCGCCAGCAGCTCTGGGTATGAGCAGTTCTTC. It codes for CASSSGYEQFF. The whole variable domain, filled in from reference TRBV5-1 and TRBJ2-1, reads KAGVTQTPRYLIKTRGQQVTLSCSPISGHRSVSWYQQTPGQGLQFLFEYFSETQRNKGNFPGRFSGRQFSNSRSEMNVSTLELGDSALYLCASSSGYEQFFGPGTRLTVL.

J is TRBJ2-2 and V is TRBV5-6, with TRBD2 identical over 11 bases. The germline gives CDR1 SGHDT, CDR2 YYEEEE. V trimming: 2 bases; J trimming: 8 bases; junction bases outside the gene matches: 5. The CDR3 sequence is 15 residues long. DNA for the CDR3: TGTGCCAGCAGCTTAAGACTAGCGGGAACTGGGGAGCTGTTTTTT. Translation gives CASSLRLAGTGELFF.

The J gene is TRBJ2-3, the V gene TRBV19; D uncertain. V lost 5 bases and J 4 bases, leaving 10 bases between the germline ends. This CDR3 comprises 13 residues. Germline assignment: CDR1 LNHDA and CDR2 SQIVND (reference sequence). The DNA of the CDR3 is TGTGCCAGTAGTCCCCACAATCCAGATACGCAGTATTTT. Protein sequence: CASSPHNPDTQYF. Full variable domain (missing parts from reference TRBV19 and TRBJ2-3): DGGITQSPKYLFRKEGQNVTLSCEQNLNHDAMYWYRQDPGQGLRLIYYSQIVNDFQKGDIAEGYSVSREKKESFPLTVTSAQKNPTAFYLCASSPHNPDTQYFGPGTRLTVL.

The chain carries TRBV18 and TRBJ2-7; no firm D call. The CDR3 totals 14 residues. V dropped 5 bases and J dropped 2 bases, with 13 bases sitting between them. Germline V CDR1 and CDR2: KGHSH, LQKENI. CDR3 protein: CASSGATQAYEQYF. The DNA of the CDR3 is TGTGCCAGCTCAGGAGCGACTCAAGCCTACGAGCAGTACTTC.

The chain is built from TRBV30 and TRBJ1-2; D gene unclear. Per the germline V gene, CDR1 is GTSNPN and CDR2 is SVGIG (reference sequence). The CDR3 loop spans 14 amino acids. The ends were cut back, 1 base at V and 4 bases at J, with 13 bases in the middle. The CDR3 DNA reads as TGTGCCTGGAGTGCTCTTAGGGTTGGCTATGGCTACACCTTC. This codes for CAWSALRVGYGYTF.

The chain recombines TRBV5-6 with TRBJ2-7, with a weak D call TRBD2 (5 bases). Germline V gene lookup returns CDR1 SGHDT and CDR2 YYEEEE. CDR3 length equals 14 residues. The V and J ends lost 4 bases and 6 bases respectively, with 17 bases between them. The CDR3 protein is CASSPGPERGEQYF. CDR3 DNA: TGTGCCAGCAGCCCCGGACCCGAACGGGGCGAGCAGTACTTC. The variable domain in full, completed from reference TRBV5-6 and TRBJ2-7, reads DAGVTQSPTHLIKTRGQQVTLRCSPKSGHDTVSWYQQALGQGPQFIFQYYEEEERQRGNFPDRFSGHQFPNYSSELNVNALLLGDSALYLCASSPGPERGEQYFGPGTRLTVT.

The CDR3 DNA reads as TGTGCCAGCAGCCTCGGGGGCACTGGAAACACCATATATTTT. Encoded protein: CASSLGGTGNTIYF. The chain links TRBV9 to TRBJ1-3; D is perhaps TRBD1 (6 bases). The CDR3 runs 14 residues. Germline V gives CDR1 SGDLS, CDR2 YYNGEE. Deletions cut 4 bases from V and 2 bases from J, with 10 bases between.